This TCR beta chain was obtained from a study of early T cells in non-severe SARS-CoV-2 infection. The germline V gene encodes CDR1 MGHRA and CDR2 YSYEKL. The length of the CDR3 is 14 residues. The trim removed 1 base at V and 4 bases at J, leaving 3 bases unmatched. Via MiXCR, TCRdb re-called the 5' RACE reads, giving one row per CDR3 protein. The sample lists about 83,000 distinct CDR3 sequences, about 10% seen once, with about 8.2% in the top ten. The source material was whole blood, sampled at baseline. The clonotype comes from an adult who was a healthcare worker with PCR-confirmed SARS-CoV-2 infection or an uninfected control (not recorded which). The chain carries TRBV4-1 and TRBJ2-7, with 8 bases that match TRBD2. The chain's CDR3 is CASSQGTSSYEQYF. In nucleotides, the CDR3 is TGCGCCAGCAGCCAAGGGACTAGCAGTTACGAGCAGTACTTC.